This TCR beta chain was obtained from a study of cytomegalovirus exposure and HLA in healthy donors. Whereas donors were nominally healthy upon sampling, unrecorded immune exposures were probable. The PCR had 60 Vbeta and 13 Jbeta primers. Sequencing was performed with immunoSEQ multiplex PCR; in TCRdb, only in-frame clones are kept and a portion is missing. The table includes around 110,000 clones, 50% to 70% detected once. The ends were cut back, 3 bases at V and 5 bases at J, with 11 bases in the middle. Germline assignment: CDR1 MNHNY and CDR2 SVGAGI (reference sequence). The CDR3 consists of 13 residues.

The TCR originated in a woman aged 35 to 49 in good health and CMV-seropositive. Sequencing was done on a sample of PBMCs. The rearrangement uses TRBV6-6 and TRBJ2-7, with a possible D match to TRBD1 (5 bases). DNA for the CDR3: TGTGCCAGCAGTTATTCTCCAGGGAACGAGCAGTACTTC. It codes for CASSYSPGNEQYF.